The T cell receptor beta chain under discussion was sequenced for a study of T cells after yellow fever vaccination. TCRdb independently ran MiXCR on the 5' RACE reads; one entry per CDR3 protein. Among under 250,000 distinct CDR3 sequences listed, around 3.1% were seen once. The table lists this clonotype with a few counts. CDR3 length: 15 amino acids. Germline assignment: CDR1 SQVTM and CDR2 ANQGSEA. J was trimmed by 4 bases and V by 1 base; bases with no gene match: 8. Sequenced material: CD4+ T cells sorted from PBMCs, taken 10 days after the yellow fever booster vaccination. This TCR was recovered from a man younger than 35 who received the YFV17D yellow fever vaccine. The rearrangement joins TRBV29-1 to TRBJ1-1; TRBD1 agrees at 8 bases. CDR3 nucleotides: TGCAGCGTTGAAGTGGCAGGGGGCGGTGGCACTGAAGCTTTCTTT. Its protein is CSVEVAGGGGTEAFF.